This T cell receptor (beta chain) was retrieved from a study of early T cells in non-severe SARS-CoV-2 infection. Across the study: Unsorted whole blood bulk RNA was sequenced, with unpaired chains. Study-wide points: Private and CD4 specificities were missed by VDJdb matching, skewed to anti-spike CD8.

Unique molecular identifiers (one per individual cDNA molecule) were attached. From the 5' RACE reads, TCRdb called clonotypes with MiXCR, one entry per CDR3 protein. The table lists 55,000 to 85,000 distinct CDR3 sequences, about 9.1% of them singletons. J lost 5 bases, V lost 5 bases, and 3 bases had no gene match. Germline CDR1 reads WSHSY; CDR2 reads SAAADI. This CDR3 region has 14 residues. This clonotype was counted ten times or more. The antigen remains undetermined. The material sequenced was whole blood, taken at baseline. The sequence came from an adult who was a healthcare worker with PCR-confirmed SARS-CoV-2 infection or an uninfected control (not recorded which). The chain joins TRBV10-2 to TRBJ2-1, with 10 nucleotides matching TRBD2. The DNA for the CDR3 is TGCGCCAGCAGTAGAGCGGGAGGGCACAATGAGCAGTTCTTC. This translates into CASSRAGGHNEQFF.